This T cell receptor (beta chain) was sequenced for a study of blood T cell repertoires in COVID-19. Study-wide background: Specimens from acute and convalescent COVID-19 originated in the United States, Italy and Spain. T cells, B-cell-depleted T cells, or PBMCs provided the cDNA or gDNA that served as material.

The CDR3 totals 13 residues. Trimming cost V 3 bases and J 5 bases; bases outside gene matches: 1. Germline loops: CDR1 KGHSH, CDR2 LQKENI. Under the authors' procedure: It was from reference gene primer amplification that nucleated cell counts were estimated. Sequencing used immunoSEQ multiplex PCR; TCRdb keeps in-frame clones, though not all of them. V and J calls and clone size are as listed in that table; D and trimming were resolved from the DNA. The data contain about 40,000 clones, around 90% of them singletons. The chain carries TRBV18 and TRBJ2-4, with TRBD1 matching over 7 bases. Sequencing used peripheral blood. This clonotype was sampled from an elderly woman with acute or convalescent COVID-19. The chain's CDR3 is CASSPDRENIQYF. CDR3 sequence (DNA): TGTGCCAGCTCACCCGACAGGGAAAACATTCAGTACTTC. The full variable domain, its missing parts supplied by reference TRBV18 and TRBJ2-4, is NAGVMQNPRHLVRRRGQEARLRCSPMKGHSHVYWYRQLPEEGLKFMVYLQKENIIDESGMPKERFSAEFPKEGPSILRIQQVVRGDSAAYFCASSPDRENIQYFGAGTRLSVL.